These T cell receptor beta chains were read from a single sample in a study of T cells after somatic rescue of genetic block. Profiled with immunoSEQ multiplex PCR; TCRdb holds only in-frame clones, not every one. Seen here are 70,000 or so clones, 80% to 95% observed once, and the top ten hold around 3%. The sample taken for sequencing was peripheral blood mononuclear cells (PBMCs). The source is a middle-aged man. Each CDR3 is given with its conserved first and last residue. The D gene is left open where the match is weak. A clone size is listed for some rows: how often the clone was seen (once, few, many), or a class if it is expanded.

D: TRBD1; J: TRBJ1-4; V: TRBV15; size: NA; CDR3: CATSRGGQGGEKLFF; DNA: TGTGCCACCAGCAGAGGGGGACAGGGCGGGGAAAAACTGTTTTTT
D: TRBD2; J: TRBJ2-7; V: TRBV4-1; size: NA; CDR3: CASSLGTSYEQYF; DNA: TGCGCCAGCAGCCTAGGGACTAGCTACGAGCAGTACTTC
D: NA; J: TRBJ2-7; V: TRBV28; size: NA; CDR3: CASSSPQSHYEQYF; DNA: TGTGCCAGCAGTTCCCCCCAATCACACTACGAGCAGTACTTC
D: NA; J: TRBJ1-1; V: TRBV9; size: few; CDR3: CASTGGGGTEAFF; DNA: TGTGCCAGCACAGGAGGGGGGGGCACTGAAGCTTTCTTT
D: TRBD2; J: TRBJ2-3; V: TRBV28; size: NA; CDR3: CASSSRGGGDTQYF; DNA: TGTGCCAGCAGTTCCCGGGGGGGCGGAGATACGCAGTATTTT
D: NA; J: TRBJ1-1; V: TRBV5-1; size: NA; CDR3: CASSLWGGNTEAFF; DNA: TGCGCCAGCAGCTTGTGGGGGGGAAACACTGAAGCTTTCTTT
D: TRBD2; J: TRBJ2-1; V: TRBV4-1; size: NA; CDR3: CASSRYSAGARNEQFF; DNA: TGCGCCAGCAGCCGATACTCAGCGGGGGCGAGGAATGAGCAGTTCTTC
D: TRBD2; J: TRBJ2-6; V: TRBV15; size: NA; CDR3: CATSRGTGGSGANVLTF; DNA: TGTGCCACCAGCAGAGGGACGGGGGGCTCTGGGGCCAACGTCCTGACTTTC
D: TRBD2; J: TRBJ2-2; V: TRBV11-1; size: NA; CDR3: CASSSGTSGGLGTGELFF; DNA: TGTGCCAGCAGCTCCGGGACTAGCGGGGGCCTGGGGACCGGGGAGCTGTTTTTT
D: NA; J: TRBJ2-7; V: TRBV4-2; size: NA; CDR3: CASSHAPGRPPHEQYF; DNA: TGTGCCAGCAGCCATGCCCCGGGGAGACCACCCCACGAGCAGTACTTC
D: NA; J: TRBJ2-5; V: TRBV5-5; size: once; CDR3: CASSPGTHPETQYF; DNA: TGTGCCAGCAGCCCCGGGACTCACCCGGAGACCCAGTACTTC
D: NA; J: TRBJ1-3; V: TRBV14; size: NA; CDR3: CASSQTGTLRRTGNTIYF; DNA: TGTGCCAGCAGCCAGACCGGGACTCTCAGAAGGACTGGAAACACCATATATTTT
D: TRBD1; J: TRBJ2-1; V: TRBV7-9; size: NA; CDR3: CASSARGLLGDEQFF; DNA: TGTGCCAGCAGCGCTAGGGGGCTCTTGGGGGATGAGCAGTTCTTC
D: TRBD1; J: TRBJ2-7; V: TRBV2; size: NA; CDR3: CASSDSGQGVGSEQYF; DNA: TGTGCCAGCAGTGATTCGGGACAGGGAGTGGGGTCCGAGCAGTACTTC
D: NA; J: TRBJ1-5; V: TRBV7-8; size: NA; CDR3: CASSFLGQRNQPQHF; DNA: TGTGCCAGCAGCTTTCTCGGGCAGCGCAATCAGCCCCAGCATTTT
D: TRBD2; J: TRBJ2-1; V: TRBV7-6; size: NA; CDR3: CASSLVAAGGLGNEQFF; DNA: TGTGCCAGCAGCTTAGTCGCGGCGGGAGGGCTAGGCAATGAGCAGTTCTTC
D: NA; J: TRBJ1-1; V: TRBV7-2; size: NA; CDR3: CASSPRTTTEAFF; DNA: TGTGCCAGCAGCCCAAGGACAACCACTGAAGCTTTCTTT
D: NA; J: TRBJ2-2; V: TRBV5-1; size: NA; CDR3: CASSYGGWVGELFF; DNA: TGCGCCAGCAGCTACGGCGGATGGGTCGGGGAGCTGTTTTTT
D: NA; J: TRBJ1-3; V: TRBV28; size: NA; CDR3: CASKVGSGNTIYF; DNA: TGTGCCAGCAAGGTCGGCTCTGGAAACACCATATATTTT
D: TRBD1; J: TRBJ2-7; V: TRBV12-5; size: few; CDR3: CASGFTGGSLSYEQYF; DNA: TGTGCTAGTGGTTTCACAGGGGGCTCCCTCTCCTACGAGCAGTACTTC
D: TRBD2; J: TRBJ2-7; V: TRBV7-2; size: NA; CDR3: CASTSPAGVYEQYF; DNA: TGTGCCAGCACCTCCCCAGCGGGAGTCTACGAGCAGTACTTC
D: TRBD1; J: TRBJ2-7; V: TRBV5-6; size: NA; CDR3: CASSRDRGVQEQYF; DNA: TGTGCCAGCAGCAGGGACAGGGGGGTTCAGGAGCAGTACTTC
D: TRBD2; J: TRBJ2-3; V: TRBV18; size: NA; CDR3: CASSTSQRGADTQYF; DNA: TGTGCCAGCTCAACCTCCCAGCGGGGGGCGGATACGCAGTATTTT
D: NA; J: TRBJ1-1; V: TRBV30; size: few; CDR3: CAWTQGLNTEAFF; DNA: TGTGCCTGGACCCAGGGTTTGAACACTGAAGCTTTCTTT
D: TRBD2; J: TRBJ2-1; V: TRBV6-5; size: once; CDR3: CASSPALAGYNEQFF; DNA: TGTGCCAGCAGTCCGGCACTAGCGGGGTACAATGAGCAGTTCTTC
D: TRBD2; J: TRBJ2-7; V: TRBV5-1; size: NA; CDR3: CASRTSGGPYEQYF; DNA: TGCGCCAGCCGGACTAGCGGGGGACCCTACGAGCAGTACTTC
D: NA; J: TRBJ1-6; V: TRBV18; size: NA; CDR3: CASSPPGGGNSPLHF; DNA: TGTGCCAGCTCACCACCGGGCGGCGGGAATTCACCCCTCCACTTT
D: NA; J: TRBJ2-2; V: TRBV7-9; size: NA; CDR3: CASSQTVGNTGELFF; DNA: TGTGCCAGCAGCCAGACTGTAGGGAACACCGGGGAGCTGTTTTTT
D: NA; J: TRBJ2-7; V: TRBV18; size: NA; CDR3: CASSPRSERNEQYF; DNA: TGTGCCAGCTCACCAAGATCGGAGCGGAACGAGCAGTACTTC
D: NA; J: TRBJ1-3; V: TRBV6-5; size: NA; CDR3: CASGDWRNTIYF; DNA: TGTGCCAGCGGGGATTGGAGAAACACCATATATTTT
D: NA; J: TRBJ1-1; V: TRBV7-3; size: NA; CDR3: CASSLYAPILAMNTEAFF; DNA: TGTGCCAGCAGCTTATACGCCCCTATTCTGGCCATGAACACTGAAGCTTTCTTT
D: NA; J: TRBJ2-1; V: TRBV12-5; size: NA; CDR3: CASGLVSDLKSSYNEQFF; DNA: TGTGCTAGTGGTTTGGTATCGGATCTGAAAAGCTCCTACAATGAGCAGTTCTTC
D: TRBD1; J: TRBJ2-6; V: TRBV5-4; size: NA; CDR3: CASSRQTGASGANVLTF; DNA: TGTGCCAGCAGCAGACAAACAGGGGCCTCTGGGGCCAACGTCCTGACTTTC
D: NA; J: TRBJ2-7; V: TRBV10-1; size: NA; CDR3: CASSGRQLGEQYF; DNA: TGCGCCAGCAGTGGGCGTCAGCTCGGCGAGCAGTACTTC
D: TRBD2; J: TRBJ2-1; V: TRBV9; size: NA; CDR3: CASSLGTRGNEQFF; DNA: TGTGCCAGCAGCCTGGGGACTAGGGGCAATGAGCAGTTCTTC
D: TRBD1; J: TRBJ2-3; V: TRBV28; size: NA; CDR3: CASSMPPDRIRTDTQYF; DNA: TGTGCCAGCAGTATGCCCCCGGACAGGATTCGCACAGATACGCAGTATTTT
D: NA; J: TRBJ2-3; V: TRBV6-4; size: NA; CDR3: CASSQGLASTDTQYF; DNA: TGTGCCAGCAGCCAGGGACTGGCGAGCACAGATACGCAGTATTTT
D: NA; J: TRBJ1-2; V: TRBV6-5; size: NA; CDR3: CASSYGGNYGYTF; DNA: TGTGCCAGCAGTTACGGCGGGAACTATGGCTACACCTTC